This entry concerns a single T cell receptor beta chain. Its antigen is not identified. These data originate in a study of cytomegalovirus exposure and HLA in healthy donors. Primers for the PCR totalled 60 Vbeta and 13 Jbeta. The method was immunoSEQ multiplex PCR; TCRdb's version includes in-frame clones alone and lacks a portion of them. The table records under 150,000 clones, about 72% of them present only once. Whole-study findings and limits: Specificity of three CMV-associated chains for CMV antigens was verified in vitro. Information on immune exposure was restricted to one variable (CMV serostatus).

The CDR3 is 14 amino acids. CDR1 is SNHLY, CDR2 FYNNEI, per germline. The receptor was derived from a man between 60 and 70 years old in good health and CMV-seronegative. V gene TRBV2 combines with J gene TRBJ2-5; possible D gene TRBD1, 5 bases. The last part of the DNA fits TRBJ2-7 better; the J call may be wrong. Source material: PBMCs. The CDR3 DNA is TGTGCCAGCAGTGGCCCCGACAGCTTCTACGAGCAGTACTTC. Protein product: CASSGPDSFYEQYF.